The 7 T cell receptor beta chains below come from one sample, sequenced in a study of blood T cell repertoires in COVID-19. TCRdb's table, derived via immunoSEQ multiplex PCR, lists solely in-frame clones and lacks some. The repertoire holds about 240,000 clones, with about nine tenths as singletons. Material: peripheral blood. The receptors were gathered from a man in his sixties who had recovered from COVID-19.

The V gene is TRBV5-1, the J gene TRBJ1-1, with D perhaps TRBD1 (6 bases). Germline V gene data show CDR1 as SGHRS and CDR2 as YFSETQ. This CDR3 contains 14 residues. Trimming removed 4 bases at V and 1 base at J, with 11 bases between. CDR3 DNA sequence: TGCGCCAGCAGCCTCCGGACAGAGAACACTGAAGCTTTCTTT. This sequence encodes CASSLRTENTEAFF.

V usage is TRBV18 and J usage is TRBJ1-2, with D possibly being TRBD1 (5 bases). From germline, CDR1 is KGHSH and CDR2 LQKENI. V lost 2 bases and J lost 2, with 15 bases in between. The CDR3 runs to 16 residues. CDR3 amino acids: CASSPVKQEANYGYTF. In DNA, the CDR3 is TGTGCCAGCTCACCAGTGAAACAGGAAGCGAACTATGGCTACACCTTC. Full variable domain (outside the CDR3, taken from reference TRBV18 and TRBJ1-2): NAGVMQNPRHLVRRRGQEARLRCSPMKGHSHVYWYRQLPEEGLKFMVYLQKENIIDESGMPKERFSAEFPKEGPSILRIQQVVRGDSAAYFCASSPVKQEANYGYTFGSGTRLTVV.

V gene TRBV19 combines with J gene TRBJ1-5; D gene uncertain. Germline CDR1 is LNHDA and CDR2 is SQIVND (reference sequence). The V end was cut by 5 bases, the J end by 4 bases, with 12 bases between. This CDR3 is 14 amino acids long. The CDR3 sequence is CASSVAELNQPQHF. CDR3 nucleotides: TGTGCCAGTAGTGTGGCAGAACTAAATCAGCCCCAGCATTTT.

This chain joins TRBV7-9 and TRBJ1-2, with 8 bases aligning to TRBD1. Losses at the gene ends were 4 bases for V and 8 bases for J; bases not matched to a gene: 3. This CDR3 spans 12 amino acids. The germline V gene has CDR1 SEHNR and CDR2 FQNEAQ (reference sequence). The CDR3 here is CASSSTGAGYTF. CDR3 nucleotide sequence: TGTGCCAGCAGCTCGACAGGGGCCGGCTACACCTTC.

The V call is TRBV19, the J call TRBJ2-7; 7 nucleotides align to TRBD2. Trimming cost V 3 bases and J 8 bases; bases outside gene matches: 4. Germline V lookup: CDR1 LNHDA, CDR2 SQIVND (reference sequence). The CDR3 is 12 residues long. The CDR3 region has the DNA TGTGCCAGTAGTATTTCGGGGGGTCAGCAGTACTTC. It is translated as CASSISGGQQYF. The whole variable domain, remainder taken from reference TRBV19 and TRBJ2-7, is DGGITQSPKYLFRKEGQNVTLSCEQNLNHDAMYWYRQDPGQGLRLIYYSQIVNDFQKGDIAEGYSVSREKKESFPLTVTSAQKNPTAFYLCASSISGGQQYFGPGTRLTVT.

The CDR3 DNA reads TGTGCCAGCAGTGAGGACAGGGTTGGAGGCAAAAACATTCAGTACTTC. Its translation is CASSEDRVGGKNIQYF. The V call is TRBV2, the J call TRBJ2-4; 8 nucleotides match TRBD1. This CDR3 is built from 16 residues. V lost 3 bases, J lost 3 bases, and 7 bases stayed unmatched. The germline gives CDR1 SNHLY, CDR2 FYNNEI.

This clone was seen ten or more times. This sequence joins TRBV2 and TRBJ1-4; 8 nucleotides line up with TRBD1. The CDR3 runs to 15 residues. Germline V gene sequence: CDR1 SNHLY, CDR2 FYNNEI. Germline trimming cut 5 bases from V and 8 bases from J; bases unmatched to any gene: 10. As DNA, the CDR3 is TGTGCCAGCAGTAACGGACAGGGTCGAGTCGAAAAACTGTTTTTT. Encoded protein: CASSNGQGRVEKLFF.